The 26 T cell receptor beta chains below all came from one sample that was sequenced in a study of control samples from healthy donors and cancer patients. The assay was immunoSEQ multiplex PCR, and TCRdb's table has in-frame clones only and misses some. The table has roughly 26,000 clones, 82% seen once. Sequences were obtained from PBMCs. Source of these receptors: a man between 60 and 75 years old with colorectal cancer.

The chain carries TRBV6-2 or TRBV6-3 and TRBJ1-1; 9 bases are a match to TRBD1. CDR3 length: 15 amino acids. Germline V gives CDR1 MNHEY, CDR2 SVGEGT. Trimming removed 2 bases from V and 3 bases from J; junction bases left unmatched: 4. CDR3 bases: TGTGCCAGCAGTTACGGGCGGGACAGGGACACTGAAGCTTTCTTT. It specifies CASSYGRDRDTEAFF.

CDR3 nucleotide sequence: TGTGCCAGCAGCGGGGGATATACCGGGGAGCTGTTTTTT. Residues: CASSGGYTGELFF. The chain has TRBV25-1 and TRBJ2-2; tentative D call: TRBD2 (6 bases). Deletions cut 6 bases from V and 5 bases from J, with 10 bases between. This CDR3 has 13 amino acids. Germline CDR1 MGHDK, CDR2 SYGVNS.

The chain uses TRBV2 and TRBJ1-1; D gene unclear. V was clipped by 3 bases and J by 0 bases, with 5 bases between them. Germline-derived CDR1 and CDR2 are SNHLY and FYNNEI. The CDR3 runs 13 residues. The CDR3 sequence is CASSDSLNTEAFF. For the CDR3, the DNA is TGTGCCAGCAGTGATTCGCTGAACACTGAAGCTTTCTTT.

The chain links TRBV5-5 to TRBJ2-1; perhaps TRBD2 as D (6 bases). V dropped 0 bases and J dropped 3 bases, with 10 bases sitting between them. This CDR3 is 15 amino acids long. The germline V gene has CDR1 SGHKS and CDR2 YYEKEE (reference sequence). As DNA, the CDR3 is TGTGCCAGCAGCTTGGCCCGGGGGATCTACAATGAGCAGTTCTTC. This translates into CASSLARGIYNEQFF.

The chain couples TRBV5-1 to TRBJ2-2; TRBD2 aligns across 11 bases. The CDR3 loop spans 16 amino acids. V shed 4 bases, J shed 2 bases, and the junction held 4 bases outside the gene matches. Germline V gives CDR1 SGHRS, CDR2 YFSETQ. CDR3 DNA: TGCGCCAGCAGCACGGGACTAGCGGAAAACACCGGGGAGCTGTTTTTT. Its translation is CASSTGLAENTGELFF.

This clone is a singleton in its sample. J is TRBJ1-5 and V is TRBV19; 9 bases map to TRBD1. CDR3 size: 20 residues. Germline V gene data show CDR1 as LNHDA and CDR2 as SQIVND (reference sequence). V lost 7 bases and J lost 0; bases outside the gene matches: 19. CDR3 nucleotides: TGTGCCAGTACCCGCCTTCGTCGGGACAGGGATGTCGCTAGCAATCAGCCCCAGCATTTT. As protein: CASTRLRRDRDVASNQPQHF.

V is TRBV6-6 and J is TRBJ1-2, with a possible D match to TRBD1 (6 bases). The CDR3 runs to 13 residues. Germline values: CDR1 MNHNY, CDR2 SVGAGI (reference sequence). V lost 6 bases and J 2 bases, leaving 10 bases between the germline ends. DNA of the CDR3: TGTGCCAGCAGCCCTCAGGGGAACTATGGCTACACCTTC. Protein product: CASSPQGNYGYTF.

The genes are TRBV7-9 and TRBJ1-6; D may be TRBD1 (6 bases). The CDR3 contains 16 residues. Trimming removed 5 bases from V and 7 bases from J, with 18 bases in between. CDR1 and CDR2 from the germline V gene are SEHNR and FQNEAQ (reference sequence). This chain's CDR3 is CASSQATGTENSPLHF. CDR3 DNA: TGTGCCAGCAGCCAAGCTACAGGGACCGAAAATTCACCCCTCCACTTT.

This rearrangement joins TRBV7-2 to TRBJ2-3; D is undetermined. CDR3 size: 11 residues. V lost 5 bases and J 3 bases, leaving 3 bases between the germline ends. Germline V gene data show CDR1 as SGHTA and CDR2 as FQGNSA. CDR3 amino acids: CASSPTDTQYF. The CDR3 DNA sequence: TGTGCCAGCAGCCCTACAGATACGCAGTATTTT.

The rearrangement links TRBV7-6 to TRBJ1-1; D perhaps matches TRBD1 (6 bases). Germline CDR1 and CDR2: SGHVS and FNYEAQ. The CDR3 totals 14 residues. The ends were cut back, 2 bases at V and 3 bases at J, with 10 bases in the middle. The CDR3 sequence is CASSLSQGYTEAFF. The CDR3 DNA reads as TGTGCCAGCAGCTTATCACAGGGTTACACTGAAGCTTTCTTT.

This sequence joins TRBV7-2 and TRBJ2-7; 8 bases are a match to TRBD2. Looked up from germline, CDR1 is SGHTA and CDR2 is FQGNSA. This CDR3 is built from 16 residues. The ends lost 3 bases at V and 3 bases at J; junction bases unmatched: 10. In DNA form, the CDR3 reads TGTGCCAGCAGCTTCAGGGTGGGCGCGGGGGGCTACGAGCAGTACTTC. Encoded protein: CASSFRVGAGGYEQYF.

This clone appeared a single time. J is TRBJ2-6 and V is TRBV24-1; either TRBD1 or TRBD2 may fit D (7 bases each). Trimming took 9 bases from V and 2 from J, leaving 13 bases between them. Germline V gene lookup returns CDR1 KGHDR and CDR2 SFDVKD. The CDR3 consists of 15 residues. The CDR3 region has the DNA TGTGCCACCTCAGGGGGGGCGGCTGGGGCCAACGTCCTGACTTTC. Amino acid sequence: CATSGGAAGANVLTF.

The chain uses TRBV11-2 and TRBJ2-5, with 8 nucleotides matching TRBD1. This CDR3 region has 13 residues. Germline loops: CDR1 SGHAT, CDR2 FQNNGV. V dropped 5 bases and J dropped 4; count of bases not matched to a gene: 3. CDR3 region: CASSPDRGETQYF. For the CDR3, the DNA is TGTGCCAGCAGCCCTGACAGGGGAGAGACCCAGTACTTC.

This CDR3 is CASSYGPAPNTEAFF. CDR3 in DNA: TGTGCCAGCAGTTACGGCCCGGCCCCTAACACTGAAGCTTTCTTT. The V and J genes are TRBV6-2 or TRBV6-3 and TRBJ1-1; D is undetermined. The CDR3 covers 15 residues. CDR1 is MNHEY, CDR2 SVGEGT, per germline. Deletions cut 2 bases from V and 2 bases from J, with 12 bases between.

CDR3 in amino acids: CASSPGTPSNEKLFF. The CDR3 region has the DNA TGTGCCAGCTCACCAGGCACACCATCAAATGAAAAACTGTTTTTT. The chain employs TRBV18 and TRBJ1-4, with unresolved D. Germline CDR1 and CDR2: KGHSH and LQKENI. The CDR3 covers 15 residues. Trimming stripped 2 bases from V and 5 bases from J, with 12 bases between.

This sequence joins TRBV4-1 and TRBJ1-5; TRBD1 aligns across 7 bases. With 1 base clipped from V and 5 bases from J, the junction kept 14 bases outside the gene matches. Looked up from germline, CDR1 is MGHRA and CDR2 is YSYEKL. This CDR3 contains 18 residues. The CDR3 loop is CASSQVALGTGDDQPQHF. In DNA form, the CDR3 reads TGCGCCAGCAGCCAAGTGGCTTTAGGAACAGGGGACGATCAGCCCCAGCATTTT.

This clone was seen only a few times. J is TRBJ2-7 and V is TRBV4-1, with 10 bases that match TRBD2. CDR1 is MGHRA, CDR2 YSYEKL, per germline. The CDR3 contains 18 residues. Trimming cost V 4 bases and J 0 bases; bases outside gene matches: 12. CDR3 nucleotides: TGCGCCAGCAGCCCGTGGTTCAGGCTAGCGGGGGACTCCTACGAGCAGTACTTC. It encodes CASSPWFRLAGDSYEQYF.

V and J are TRBV7-9 and TRBJ1-3; 7 nucleotides match TRBD1. The germline gives CDR1 SEHNR, CDR2 FQNEAQ (reference sequence). V dropped 3 bases and J dropped 4; count of bases not matched to a gene: 3. This CDR3 has 14 amino acids. CDR3 sequence reads: CASSFGTAGNTIYF. In nucleotides, the CDR3 is TGTGCCAGCAGCTTCGGGACAGCCGGAAACACCATATATTTT.

This clone was seen just once. The chain is built from TRBV20-1 and TRBJ2-3, with 9 bases aligning to TRBD2. Trimming took 3 bases from V and 2 from J; bases not matched to a gene: 9. The CDR3 is 16 residues long. The V gene's germline CDR1 is DFQATT and CDR2 SNEGSKA (reference sequence). The CDR3 loop is CSASGWERGATDTQYF. The CDR3 DNA reads as TGCAGTGCTAGTGGCTGGGAGCGGGGGGCCACAGATACGCAGTATTTT.

The chain is built from TRBV30 and TRBJ2-7; 10 bases fit TRBD2. V was clipped by 4 bases and J by 0 bases; unmatched bases: 9. The CDR3 is made up of 16 amino acids. Germline V gene lookup returns CDR1 GTSNPN and CDR2 SVGIG (reference sequence). The DNA for the CDR3 is TGTGCCTGGAAGAAGCGGGGGGGGACGGTCTCCTACGAGCAGTACTTC. Translation: CAWKKRGGTVSYEQYF.

This chain connects TRBV5-1 to TRBJ1-1, with 7 bases fitting TRBD1. With 0 bases clipped from V and 2 bases from J, the junction kept 1 base outside the gene matches. The CDR3 totals 14 residues. Germline V gene sequence: CDR1 SGHRS, CDR2 YFSETQ. CDR3 residues: CASSLDRGNTEAFF. CDR3 DNA sequence: TGCGCCAGCAGCTTGGACAGGGGAAACACTGAAGCTTTCTTT.

This sequence joins TRBV18 and TRBJ2-2; 8 positions agree with TRBD1. Germline CDR1 reads KGHSH; CDR2 reads LQKENI. CDR3 length equals 15 residues. The J segment lost 5 bases and the V segment lost 3 bases, leaving 5 bases of the junction unmatched. CDR3 in DNA: TGTGCCAGCTCACCTGGACAGGGCTGGACCGGGGAGCTGTTTTTT. Translated: CASSPGQGWTGELFF. Full variable domain (missing parts from reference TRBV18 and TRBJ2-2): NAGVMQNPRHLVRRRGQEARLRCSPMKGHSHVYWYRQLPEEGLKFMVYLQKENIIDESGMPKERFSAEFPKEGPSILRIQQVVRGDSAAYFCASSPGQGWTGELFFGEGSRLTVL.

The J gene is TRBJ2-1, the V gene TRBV5-1; weak D call: TRBD2 (6 bases). Germline CDR1 reads SGHRS; CDR2 reads YFSETQ. The CDR3 is 15 amino acids. The V end lost 2 bases, the J end lost 5 bases, and 14 bases lay between the germline ends. CDR3 in DNA: TGCGCCAGCAGCTTTTCACTAGCTATACACAATGAGCAGTTCTTC. Protein product: CASSFSLAIHNEQFF.

The J gene is TRBJ1-5, the V gene TRBV6-2 or TRBV6-3, with TRBD1 matching over 10 bases. V lost 1 base and J lost 4; bases outside the gene matches: 10. The CDR3 is 18 residues long. From germline, CDR1 is MNHEY and CDR2 SVGEGT. CDR3 DNA sequence: TGTGCCAGCAGTTACTTCCCCCTCCGACAGGGGGCGAATCAGCCCCAGCATTTT. As protein: CASSYFPLRQGANQPQHF.

This chain uses TRBV5-1 with TRBJ1-2; no firm D call. This CDR3 comprises 15 residues. V lost 3 bases to trimming and J lost 5 bases, with 17 bases between them. Looked up from germline, CDR1 is SGHRS and CDR2 is YFSETQ. The CDR3 DNA follows: TGCGCCAGCAGCTCTTCCAGAGGTTCCCTTTATGGCTACACCTTC. This sequence encodes CASSSSRGSLYGYTF. The complete variable domain, with remaining parts taken from reference TRBV5-1 and TRBJ1-2, reads KAGVTQTPRYLIKTRGQQVTLSCSPISGHRSVSWYQQTPGQGLQFLFEYFSETQRNKGNFPGRFSGRQFSNSRSEMNVSTLELGDSALYLCASSSSRGSLYGYTFGSGTRLTVV.

The chain has TRBV13 and TRBJ2-3, with TRBD2 identical over 10 bases. The CDR3 totals 18 residues. Germline lookup yields CDR1 PRHDT and CDR2 FYEKMQ (reference sequence). V shed 2 bases and J 0 bases; nucleotides not matched to a gene: 8. The CDR3 DNA is TGTGCCAGCAGCTTAACAGCGGGGGGGCCAACTAGCACAGATACGCAGTATTTT. It codes for CASSLTAGGPTSTDTQYF. Variable domain in full (rest from reference TRBV13 and TRBJ2-3): AAGVIQSPRHLIKEKRETATLKCYPIPRHDTVYWYQQGPGQDPQFLISFYEKMQSDKGSIPDRFSAQQFSDYHSELNMSSLELGDSALYFCASSLTAGGPTSTDTQYFGPGTRLTVL.